The clone carrying this T cell receptor beta chain was seen a handful of times. The CDR3 length is 15 residues. Deletions cut 1 base from V and 8 bases from J, with 17 bases between. Alongside a J-beta primer mix, a sample-barcoded 5' primer served in a second PCR lasting about 7 to 11 cycles. In TCRdb, the 5' RACE reads were re-called with MiXCR into one record per CDR3 protein. The sample has hundreds of thousands of distinct CDR3 sequences; around 48% are singletons. This sample is part of a study of blood T cells in healthy people across ages. The chain has TRBV12-3 or TRBV12-4 and TRBJ1-2; D is undetermined. This receptor was identified in a man aged 25 to 45 in good health. Material: blood. The CDR3 DNA reads TGTGCCAGCAGTTTAGGAAGGTCGGCCCTGAAAGGCTACACCTTC. Translated: CASSLGRSALKGYTF.